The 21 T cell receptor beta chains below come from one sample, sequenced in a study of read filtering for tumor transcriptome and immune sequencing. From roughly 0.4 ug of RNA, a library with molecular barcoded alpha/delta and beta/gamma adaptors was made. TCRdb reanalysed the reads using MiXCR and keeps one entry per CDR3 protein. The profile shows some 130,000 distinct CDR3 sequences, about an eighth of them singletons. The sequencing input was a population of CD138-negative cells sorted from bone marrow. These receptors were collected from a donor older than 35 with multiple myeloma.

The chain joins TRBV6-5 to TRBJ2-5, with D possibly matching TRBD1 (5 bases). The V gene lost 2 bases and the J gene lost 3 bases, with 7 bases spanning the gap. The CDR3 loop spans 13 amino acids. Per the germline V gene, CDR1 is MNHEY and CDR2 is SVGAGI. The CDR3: CASSYPGKETQYF. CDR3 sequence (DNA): TGTGCCAGCAGTTACCCAGGGAAAGAGACCCAGTACTTC.

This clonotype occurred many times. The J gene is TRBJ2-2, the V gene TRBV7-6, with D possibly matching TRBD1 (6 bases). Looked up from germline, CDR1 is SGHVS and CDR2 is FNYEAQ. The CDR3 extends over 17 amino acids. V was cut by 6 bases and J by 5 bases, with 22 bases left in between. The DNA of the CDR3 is TGTGCCAGCAGAACCGACAGGATAACAGAGGAAACCGGGGAGCTGTTTTTT. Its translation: CASRTDRITEETGELFF. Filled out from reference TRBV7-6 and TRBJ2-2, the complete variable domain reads GAGVSQSPRYKVTKRGQDVALRCDPISGHVSLYWYRQALGQGPEFLTYFNYEAQQDKSGLPNDRFSAERPEGSISTLTIQRTEQRDSAMYRCASRTDRITEETGELFFGEGSRLTVL.

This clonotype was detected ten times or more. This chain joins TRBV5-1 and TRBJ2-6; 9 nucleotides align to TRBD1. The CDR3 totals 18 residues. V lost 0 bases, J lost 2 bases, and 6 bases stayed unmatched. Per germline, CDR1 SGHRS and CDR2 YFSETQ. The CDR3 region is CASSLVGTGNAGANVLTF. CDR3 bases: TGCGCCAGCAGCTTGGTCGGGACAGGGAATGCTGGGGCCAACGTCCTGACTTTC.

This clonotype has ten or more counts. The CDR3 DNA sequence: TGTGCCAGCTCACGACAGGGGAACACCGGGGAGCTGTTTTTT. It encodes CASSRQGNTGELFF. The V and J genes are TRBV18 and TRBJ2-2, with TRBD1 matching over 7 bases. Germline CDR1 KGHSH, CDR2 LQKENI. The CDR3 totals 14 residues. Trimming cost V 4 bases and J 1 base; bases outside gene matches: 0. The whole variable domain, remainder taken from reference TRBV18 and TRBJ2-2, is NAGVMQNPRHLVRRRGQEARLRCSPMKGHSHVYWYRQLPEEGLKFMVYLQKENIIDESGMPKERFSAEFPKEGPSILRIQQVVRGDSAAYFCASSRQGNTGELFFGEGSRLTVL.

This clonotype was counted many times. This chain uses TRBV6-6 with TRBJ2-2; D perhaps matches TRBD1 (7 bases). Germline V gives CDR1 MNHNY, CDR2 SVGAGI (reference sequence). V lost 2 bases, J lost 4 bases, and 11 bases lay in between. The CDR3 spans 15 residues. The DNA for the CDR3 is TGTGCCAGCAGTTACCAGGGGGGAACCACCGGGGAGCTGTTTTTT. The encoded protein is CASSYQGGTTGELFF.

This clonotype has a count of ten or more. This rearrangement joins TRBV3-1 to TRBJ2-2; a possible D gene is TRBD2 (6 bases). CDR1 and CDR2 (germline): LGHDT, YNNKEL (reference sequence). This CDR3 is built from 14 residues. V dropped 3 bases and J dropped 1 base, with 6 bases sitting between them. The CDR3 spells CASSQGGNTGELFF. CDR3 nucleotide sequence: TGTGCCAGCAGCCAGGGAGGGAACACCGGGGAGCTGTTTTTT.

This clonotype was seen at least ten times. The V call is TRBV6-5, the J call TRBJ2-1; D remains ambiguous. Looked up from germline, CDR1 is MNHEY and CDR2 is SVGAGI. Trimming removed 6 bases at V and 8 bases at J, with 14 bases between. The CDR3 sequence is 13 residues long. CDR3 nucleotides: TGTGCCAGCAGGCCTCCTGCCGGCGATGAGCAGTTCTTC. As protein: CASRPPAGDEQFF.

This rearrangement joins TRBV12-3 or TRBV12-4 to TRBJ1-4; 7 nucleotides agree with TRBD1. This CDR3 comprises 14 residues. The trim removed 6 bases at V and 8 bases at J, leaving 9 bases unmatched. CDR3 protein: CASSRQGVGEKLFF. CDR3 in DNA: TGTGCCAGCAGCCGACAGGGAGTGGGAGAAAAACTGTTTTTT.

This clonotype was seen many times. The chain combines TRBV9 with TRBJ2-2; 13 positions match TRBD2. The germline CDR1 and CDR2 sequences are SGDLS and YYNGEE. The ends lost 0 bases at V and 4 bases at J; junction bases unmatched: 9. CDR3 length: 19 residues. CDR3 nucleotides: TGTGCCAGCAGCGTAGACACCCCGGGACTAGCGGGAATCACCGGGGAGCTGTTTTTT. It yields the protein CASSVDTPGLAGITGELFF.

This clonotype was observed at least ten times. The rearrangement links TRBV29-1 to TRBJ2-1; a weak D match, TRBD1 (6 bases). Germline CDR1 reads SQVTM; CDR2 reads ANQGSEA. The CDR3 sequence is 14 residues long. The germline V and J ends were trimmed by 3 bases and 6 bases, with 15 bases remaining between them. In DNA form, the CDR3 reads TGCAGCGTTGAGGGGACAACCGGGCCCAATGAGCAGTTCTTC. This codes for CSVEGTTGPNEQFF.

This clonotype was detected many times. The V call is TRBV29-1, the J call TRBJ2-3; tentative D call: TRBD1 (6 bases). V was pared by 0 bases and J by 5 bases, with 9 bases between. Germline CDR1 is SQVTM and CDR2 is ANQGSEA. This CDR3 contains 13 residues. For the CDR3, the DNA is TGCAGCGTTGAAGATACAGGGTTAGATACGCAGTATTTT. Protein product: CSVEDTGLDTQYF.

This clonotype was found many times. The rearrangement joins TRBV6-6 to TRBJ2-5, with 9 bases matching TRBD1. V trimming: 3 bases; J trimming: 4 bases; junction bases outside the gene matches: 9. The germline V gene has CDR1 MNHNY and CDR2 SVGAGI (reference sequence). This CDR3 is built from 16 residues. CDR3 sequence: CASSYRGQGSRETQYF. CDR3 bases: TGTGCCAGCAGTTATAGGGGACAGGGTAGTAGAGAGACCCAGTACTTC.

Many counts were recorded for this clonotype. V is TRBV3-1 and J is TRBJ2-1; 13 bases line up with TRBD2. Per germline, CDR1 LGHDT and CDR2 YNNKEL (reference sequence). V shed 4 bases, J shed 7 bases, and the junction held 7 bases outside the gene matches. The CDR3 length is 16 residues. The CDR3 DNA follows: TGTGCCAGCAGCCCAGGACTAGCGGGAGTATGGAATGAGCAGTTCTTC. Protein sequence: CASSPGLAGVWNEQFF.

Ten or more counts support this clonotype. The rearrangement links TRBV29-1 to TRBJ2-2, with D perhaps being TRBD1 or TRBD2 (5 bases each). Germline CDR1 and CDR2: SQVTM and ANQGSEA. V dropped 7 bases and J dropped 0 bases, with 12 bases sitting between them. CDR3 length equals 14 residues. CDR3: CSAARGANTGELFF. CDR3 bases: TGCAGCGCTGCACGGGGCGCGAACACCGGGGAGCTGTTTTTT.

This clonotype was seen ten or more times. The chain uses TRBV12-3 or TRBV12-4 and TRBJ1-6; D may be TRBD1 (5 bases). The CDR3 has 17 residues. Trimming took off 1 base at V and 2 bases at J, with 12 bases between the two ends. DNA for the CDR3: TGTGCCAGCAGTTTAGGGCAGGGCGGCGCCTATAATTCACCCCTCCACTTT. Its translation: CASSLGQGGAYNSPLHF.

This CDR3 reads CSGRQGQETQYF. The CDR3 nucleotides are TGCAGCGGTCGACAGGGTCAAGAGACCCAGTACTTC. This sequence joins TRBV29-1 and TRBJ2-5; 7 bases are a match to TRBD1. This CDR3 spans 12 amino acids. J gave up 2 bases and V 7 bases, and 4 bases lay outside the gene matches. The germline CDR1 and CDR2 sequences are SQVTM and ANQGSEA.

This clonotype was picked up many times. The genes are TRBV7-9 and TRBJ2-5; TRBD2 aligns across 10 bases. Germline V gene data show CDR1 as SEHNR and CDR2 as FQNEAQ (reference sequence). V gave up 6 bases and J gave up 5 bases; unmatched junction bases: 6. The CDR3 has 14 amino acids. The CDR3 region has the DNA TGTGCCAGCAGTATCGGGACTAGCGCGGAGACCCAGTACTTC. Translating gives CASSIGTSAETQYF.

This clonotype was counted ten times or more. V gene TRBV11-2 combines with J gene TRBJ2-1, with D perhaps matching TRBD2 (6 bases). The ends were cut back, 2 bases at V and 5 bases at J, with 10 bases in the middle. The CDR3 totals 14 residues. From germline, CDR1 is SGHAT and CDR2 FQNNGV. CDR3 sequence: CASSLNAGHNEQFF. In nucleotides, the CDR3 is TGTGCCAGCAGCTTAAACGCGGGGCACAATGAGCAGTTCTTC.

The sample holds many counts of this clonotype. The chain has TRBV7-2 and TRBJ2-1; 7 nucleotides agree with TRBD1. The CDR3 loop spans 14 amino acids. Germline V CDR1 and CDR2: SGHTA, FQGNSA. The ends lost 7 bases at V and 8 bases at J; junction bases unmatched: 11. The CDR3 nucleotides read TGTGCCAGCACCCGGGACCCCCAGGGGGATGAGCAGTTCTTC. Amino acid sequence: CASTRDPQGDEQFF.

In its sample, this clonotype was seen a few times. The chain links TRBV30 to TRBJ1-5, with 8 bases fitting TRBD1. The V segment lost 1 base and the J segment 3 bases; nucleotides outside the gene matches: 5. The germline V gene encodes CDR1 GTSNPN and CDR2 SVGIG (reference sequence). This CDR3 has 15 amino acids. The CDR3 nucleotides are TGTGCCTGGAGTGCCGACAGGGGTTTCAATCAGCCCCAGCATTTT. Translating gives CAWSADRGFNQPQHF.

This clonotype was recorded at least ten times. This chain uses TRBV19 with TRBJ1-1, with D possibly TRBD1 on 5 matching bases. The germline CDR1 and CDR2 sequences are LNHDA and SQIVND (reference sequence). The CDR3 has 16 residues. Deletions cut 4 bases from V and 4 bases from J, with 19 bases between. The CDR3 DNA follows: TGTGCCAGTAGTACCCCAAGACGACAGCTTATCACTGAAGCTTTCTTT. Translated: CASSTPRRQLITEAFF. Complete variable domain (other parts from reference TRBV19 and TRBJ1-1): DGGITQSPKYLFRKEGQNVTLSCEQNLNHDAMYWYRQDPGQGLRLIYYSQIVNDFQKGDIAEGYSVSREKKESFPLTVTSAQKNPTAFYLCASSTPRRQLITEAFFGQGTRLTVV.